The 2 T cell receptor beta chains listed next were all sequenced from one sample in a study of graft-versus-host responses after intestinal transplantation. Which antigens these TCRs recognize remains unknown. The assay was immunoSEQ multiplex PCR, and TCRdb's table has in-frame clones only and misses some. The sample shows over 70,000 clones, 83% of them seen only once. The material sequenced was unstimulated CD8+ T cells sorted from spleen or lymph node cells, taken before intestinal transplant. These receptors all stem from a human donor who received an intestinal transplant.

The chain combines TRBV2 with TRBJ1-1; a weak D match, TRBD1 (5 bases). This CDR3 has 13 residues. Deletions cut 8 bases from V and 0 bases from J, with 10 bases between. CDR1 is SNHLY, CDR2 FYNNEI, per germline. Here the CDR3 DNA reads TGTGCCAGCGACAGTTTAATGAACACTGAAGCTTTCTTT. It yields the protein CASDSLMNTEAFF.

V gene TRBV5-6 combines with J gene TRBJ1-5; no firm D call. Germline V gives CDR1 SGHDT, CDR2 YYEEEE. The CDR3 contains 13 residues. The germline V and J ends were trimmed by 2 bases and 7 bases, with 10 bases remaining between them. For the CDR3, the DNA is TGTGCCAGCAGCTTTGCCGGTTGGCAGCCCCAGCATTTT. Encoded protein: CASSFAGWQPQHF.